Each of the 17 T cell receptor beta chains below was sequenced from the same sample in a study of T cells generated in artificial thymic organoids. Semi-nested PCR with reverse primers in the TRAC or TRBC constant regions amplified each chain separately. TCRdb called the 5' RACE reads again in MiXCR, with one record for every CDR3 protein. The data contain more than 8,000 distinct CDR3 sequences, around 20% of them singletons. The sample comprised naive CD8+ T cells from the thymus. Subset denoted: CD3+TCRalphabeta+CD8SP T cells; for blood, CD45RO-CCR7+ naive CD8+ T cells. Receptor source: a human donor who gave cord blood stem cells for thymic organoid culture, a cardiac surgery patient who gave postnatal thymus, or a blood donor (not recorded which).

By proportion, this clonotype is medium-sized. This chain's CDR3 is CASSPPPGHRYEQYF. In DNA form, the CDR3 reads TGTGCCAGCAGTCCACCGCCGGGACACCGCTATGAGCAGTACTTC. This sequence joins TRBV2 and TRBJ2-7; tentative D call: TRBD1 (6 bases). The germline V gene encodes CDR1 SNHLY and CDR2 FYNNEI. The CDR3 length is 15 residues. Trimming took off 5 bases at V and 7 bases at J, with 21 bases between the two ends.

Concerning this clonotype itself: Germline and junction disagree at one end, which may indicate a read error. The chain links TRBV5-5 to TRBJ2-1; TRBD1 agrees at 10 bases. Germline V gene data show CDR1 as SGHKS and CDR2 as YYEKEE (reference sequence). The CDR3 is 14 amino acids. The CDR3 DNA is TGTGCCAGCAGCTTATGGGGACAGGGGTTTAAGCAGTCCTTC. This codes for CASSLWGQGFKQSF.

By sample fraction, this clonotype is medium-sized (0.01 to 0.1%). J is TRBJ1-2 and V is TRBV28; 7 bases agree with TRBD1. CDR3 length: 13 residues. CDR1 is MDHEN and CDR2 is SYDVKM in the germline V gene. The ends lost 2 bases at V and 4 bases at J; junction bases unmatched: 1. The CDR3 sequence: CASSLNRGYGYTF. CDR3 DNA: TGTGCCAGCAGTTTAAACAGGGGCTATGGCTACACCTTC.

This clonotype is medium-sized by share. The CDR3 coding sequence is TGTGCCAGCAGCTTAGCGCAGACTAGGAGGTCGTTAGAGACCCAGTACTTC. Encoded protein: CASSLAQTRRSLETQYF. This chain connects TRBV7-2 to TRBJ2-5, with a weak D call TRBD2 (6 bases). This CDR3 region has 17 residues. Trimming took off 0 bases at V and 4 bases at J, with 18 bases between the two ends. CDR1 and CDR2 from the germline V gene are SGHTA and FQGNSA. Full variable domain (outside the CDR3, taken from reference TRBV7-2 and TRBJ2-5): GAGVSQSPSNKVTEKGKDVELRCDPISGHTALYWYRQSLGQGLEFLIYFQGNSAPDKSGLPSDRFSAERTGGSVSTLTIQRTQQEDSAVYLCASSLAQTRRSLETQYFGPGTRLLVL.

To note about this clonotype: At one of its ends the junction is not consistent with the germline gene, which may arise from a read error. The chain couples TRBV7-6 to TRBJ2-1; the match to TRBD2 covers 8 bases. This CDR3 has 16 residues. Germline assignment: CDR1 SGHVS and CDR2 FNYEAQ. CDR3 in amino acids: CVSSLLRVAGNDGQFF. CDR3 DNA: TGTGTCAGCAGCCTTCTCAGGGTAGCGGGGAACGATGGGCAGTTCTTC.

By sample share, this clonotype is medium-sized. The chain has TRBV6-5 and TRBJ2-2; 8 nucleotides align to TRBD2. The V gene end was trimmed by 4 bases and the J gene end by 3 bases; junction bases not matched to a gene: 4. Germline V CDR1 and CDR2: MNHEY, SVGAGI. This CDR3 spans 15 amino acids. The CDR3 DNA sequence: TGTGCCAGCAGTTCAGGGACTAGTTACACCGGGGAGCTGTTTTTT. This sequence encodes CASSSGTSYTGELFF.

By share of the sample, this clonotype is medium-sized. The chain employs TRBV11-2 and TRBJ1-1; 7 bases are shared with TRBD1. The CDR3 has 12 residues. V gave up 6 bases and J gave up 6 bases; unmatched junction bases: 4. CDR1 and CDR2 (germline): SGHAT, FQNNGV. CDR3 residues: CASRGQKPEAFF. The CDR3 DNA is TGTGCCAGCAGGGGACAGAAACCTGAAGCTTTCTTT.

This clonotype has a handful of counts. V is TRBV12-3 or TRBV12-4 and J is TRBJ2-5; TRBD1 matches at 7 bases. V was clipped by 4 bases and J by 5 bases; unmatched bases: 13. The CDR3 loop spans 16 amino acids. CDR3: CASSSGRQGFVETQYF. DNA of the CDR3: TGTGCCAGCAGTTCGGGGCGACAGGGATTCGTGGAGACCCAGTACTTC.

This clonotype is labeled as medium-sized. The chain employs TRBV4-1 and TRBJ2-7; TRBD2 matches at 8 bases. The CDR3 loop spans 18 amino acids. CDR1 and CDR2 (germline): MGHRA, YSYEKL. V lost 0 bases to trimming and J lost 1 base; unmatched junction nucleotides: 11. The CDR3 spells CASSQEPGGPGISYEQYF. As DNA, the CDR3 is TGCGCCAGCAGCCAAGAACCGGGAGGGCCAGGAATTTCCTACGAGCAGTACTTC.

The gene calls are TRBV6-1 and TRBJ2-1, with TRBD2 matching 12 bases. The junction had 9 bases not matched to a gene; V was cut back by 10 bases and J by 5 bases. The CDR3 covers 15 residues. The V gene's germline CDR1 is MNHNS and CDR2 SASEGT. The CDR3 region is CAIRSLAGGDNEQFF. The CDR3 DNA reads TGTGCCATCAGATCCCTAGCGGGAGGGGACAATGAGCAGTTCTTC.

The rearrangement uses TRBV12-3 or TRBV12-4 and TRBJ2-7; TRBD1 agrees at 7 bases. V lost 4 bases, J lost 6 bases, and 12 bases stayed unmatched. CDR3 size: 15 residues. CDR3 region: CASSSGQLHFFEQYV. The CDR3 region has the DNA TGTGCCAGCAGTTCGGGACAGCTCCACTTCTTCGAGCAGTACGTC.

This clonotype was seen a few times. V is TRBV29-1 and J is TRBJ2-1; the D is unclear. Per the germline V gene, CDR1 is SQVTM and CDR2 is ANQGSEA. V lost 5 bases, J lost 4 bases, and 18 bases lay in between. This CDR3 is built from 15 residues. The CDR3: CSVIALQMIYNEQFF. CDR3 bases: TGCAGCGTTATAGCTCTCCAGATGATTTACAATGAGCAGTTCTTC.

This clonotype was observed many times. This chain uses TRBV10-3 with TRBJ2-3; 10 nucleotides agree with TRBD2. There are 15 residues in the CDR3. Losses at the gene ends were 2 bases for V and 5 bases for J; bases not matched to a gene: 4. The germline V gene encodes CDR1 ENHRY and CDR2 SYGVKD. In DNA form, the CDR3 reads TGTGCCATCAGTGAGCAGCGGGGGGGCCGAGATACGCAGTATTTT. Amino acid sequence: CAISEQRGGRDTQYF.

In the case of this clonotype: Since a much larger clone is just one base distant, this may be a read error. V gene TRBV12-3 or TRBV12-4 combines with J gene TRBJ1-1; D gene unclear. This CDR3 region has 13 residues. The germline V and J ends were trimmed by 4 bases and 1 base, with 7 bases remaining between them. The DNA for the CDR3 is TGTGCCAGCAGTTCCGCAAGGAACACTGAAGCTTTCTTT. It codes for CASSSARNTEAFF.

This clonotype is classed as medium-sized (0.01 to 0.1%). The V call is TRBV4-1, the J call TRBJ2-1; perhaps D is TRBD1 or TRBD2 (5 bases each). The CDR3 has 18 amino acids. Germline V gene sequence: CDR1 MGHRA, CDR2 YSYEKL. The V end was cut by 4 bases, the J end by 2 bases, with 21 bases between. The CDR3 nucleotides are TGCGCCAGCAGCCGACTAACCGGGACCCCGACAGCCTACAATGAGCAGTTCTTC. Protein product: CASSRLTGTPTAYNEQFF.

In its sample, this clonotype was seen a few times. CDR3 sequence reads: CASRTVTNEKLFF. CDR3 DNA: TGTGCCAGCAGGACCGTCACTAATGAAAAACTGTTTTTT. This chain joins TRBV6-1 and TRBJ1-4; no clear D. With 6 bases removed from V and 2 bases from J, the gap between germline ends came to 7 bases. CDR1 is MNHNS, CDR2 SASEGT, per germline. This CDR3 contains 13 residues.

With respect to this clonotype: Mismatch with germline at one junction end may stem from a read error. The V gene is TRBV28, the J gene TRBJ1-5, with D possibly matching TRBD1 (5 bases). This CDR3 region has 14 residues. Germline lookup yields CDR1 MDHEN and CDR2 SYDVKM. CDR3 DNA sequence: TGTGCCGGCAGCCAAGGGCCCGGGACGCAGCCCCAGCATTTT. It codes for CAGSQGPGTQPQHF.